The clone carrying this T cell receptor beta chain was observed many times. Its target is unknown. Sequencing was performed with immunoSEQ multiplex PCR; in TCRdb, only in-frame clones are kept and a portion is missing. This repertoire holds 20,000 to 25,000 clones, and none appear only once. The record originates from a study of T cells after posttransplantation cyclophosphamide. Study findings and constraints: Recipient CMV seropositivity and CMV reactivation strongly tracked TRB clonality. Tissue-infiltrating T cells from skin or gut overlapped little with blood T cells.

This clonotype originated in a woman aged 60-75 years in good health, CMV-negative, and a related stem cell transplant donor. Sequencing was carried out using PBMCs.

CDR3 coding DNA: TGTGCCAGCAGTTTGACTAGCGGAAATGAGCAGTTCTTC. Encoded protein: CASSLTSGNEQFF. The V gene is TRBV6-5, the J gene TRBJ2-1; 9 bases are shared with TRBD2. This CDR3 contains 13 residues. V lost 4 bases, J lost 7 bases, and 2 bases stayed unmatched. The V gene's germline CDR1 is MNHEY and CDR2 SVGAGI.